This T cell receptor beta chain was obtained from a study of OX40 agonist ivuxolimab in advanced cancers. From germline, CDR1 is SEHNR and CDR2 FQNEAQ (reference sequence). The CDR3 is 16 amino acids. Trimming took 0 bases from V and 0 from J, leaving 6 bases between them. Sampled blood was obtained at baseline, cycle 4 day 1, and cycle 7 day 1. Profiled with immunoSEQ multiplex PCR; TCRdb holds only in-frame clones, not every one. Counted here are about 69,000 clones, approximately 89% occurring once; the ten biggest clones make up under 0.35%. Study findings and constraints: Which antigen the expanded peripheral T cells recognized is unknown. Low normalized clonal expansion also occurred in some nonresponding patients. Within 6 weeks, CD4+ and CD8+ blood T cells expanded clonally at 0.1 to 3.0 mg/kg.

Turning to this clone: The antigen remains unidentified.

This specimen was CD4+ or CD8+ T cells sorted from blood, taken in a trial of the OX40 agonist ivuxolimab. This sequence originates from an adult with an advanced solid tumor such as melanoma, head and neck, liver or kidney cancer. This sequence joins TRBV7-9 and TRBJ2-6, with unresolved D. DNA for the CDR3: TGTGCCAGCAGCTTAGCGTTACCCTCTGGGGCCAACGTCCTGACTTTC. Its translation is CASSLALPSGANVLTF.